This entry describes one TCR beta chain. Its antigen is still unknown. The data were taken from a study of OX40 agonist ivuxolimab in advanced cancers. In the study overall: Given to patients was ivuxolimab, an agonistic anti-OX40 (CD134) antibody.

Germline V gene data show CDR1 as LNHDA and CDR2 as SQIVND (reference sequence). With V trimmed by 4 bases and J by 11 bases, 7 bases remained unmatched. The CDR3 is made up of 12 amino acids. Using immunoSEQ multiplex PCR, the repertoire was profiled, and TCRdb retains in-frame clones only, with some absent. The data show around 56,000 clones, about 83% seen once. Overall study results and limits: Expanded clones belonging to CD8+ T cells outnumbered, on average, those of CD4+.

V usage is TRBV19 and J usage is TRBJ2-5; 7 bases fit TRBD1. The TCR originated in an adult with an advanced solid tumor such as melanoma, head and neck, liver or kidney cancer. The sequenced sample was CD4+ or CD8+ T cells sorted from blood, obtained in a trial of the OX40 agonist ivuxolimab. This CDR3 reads CASSTPGGEQYF. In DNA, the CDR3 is TGTGCCAGTAGTACCCCAGGGGGAGAGCAGTACTTC.